Described below is a single T cell receptor beta chain sequence and its context. Under the authors' procedure: It was from reference gene primer amplification that nucleated cell counts were estimated. Data came from immunoSEQ multiplex PCR; TCRdb stores just in-frame clones and leaves some out. From that table come the V and J calls and clone size; the DNA was used to work out D and trimming. The sample includes under 200,000 clones, about 83% of them seen just once. This sample is part of a study of blood T cell repertoires in COVID-19. Study overall: Researchers got acute and convalescent COVID-19 samples from the United States, Italy and Spain. PBMCs, B-cell-depleted T cells, or T cells provided the cDNA or gDNA that made up the material.

This CDR3 spans 13 amino acids. V gave up 1 base and J gave up 4 bases, with 7 bases separating them. Germline assignment: CDR1 MDHEN and CDR2 SYDVKM. The chain combines TRBV28 with TRBJ1-2; no clear D. This TCR was recovered from a human donor in a cohort sampled during active COVID-19. Sequencing input: peripheral blood. CDR3: CASSLSPSYGYTF. The CDR3 DNA follows: TGTGCCAGCAGTTTATCGCCCAGCTATGGCTACACCTTC.